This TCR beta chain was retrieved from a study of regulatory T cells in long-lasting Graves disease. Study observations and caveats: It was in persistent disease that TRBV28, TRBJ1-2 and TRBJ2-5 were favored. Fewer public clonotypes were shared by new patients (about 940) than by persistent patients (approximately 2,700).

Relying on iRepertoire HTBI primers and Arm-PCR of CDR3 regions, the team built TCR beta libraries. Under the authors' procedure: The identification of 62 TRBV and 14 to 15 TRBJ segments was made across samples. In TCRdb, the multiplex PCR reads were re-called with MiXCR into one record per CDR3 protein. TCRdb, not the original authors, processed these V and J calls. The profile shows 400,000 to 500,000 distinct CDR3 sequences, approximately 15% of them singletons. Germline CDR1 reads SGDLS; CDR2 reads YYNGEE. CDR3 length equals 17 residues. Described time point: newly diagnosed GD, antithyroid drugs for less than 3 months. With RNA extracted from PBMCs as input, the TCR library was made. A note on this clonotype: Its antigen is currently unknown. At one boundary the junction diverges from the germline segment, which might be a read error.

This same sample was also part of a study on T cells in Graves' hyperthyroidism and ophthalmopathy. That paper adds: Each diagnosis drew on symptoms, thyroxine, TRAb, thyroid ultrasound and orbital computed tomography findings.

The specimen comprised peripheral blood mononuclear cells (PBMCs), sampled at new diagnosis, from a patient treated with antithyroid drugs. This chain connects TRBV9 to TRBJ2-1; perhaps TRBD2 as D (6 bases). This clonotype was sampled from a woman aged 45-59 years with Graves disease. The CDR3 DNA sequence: TGTGCCAGCAGCGTAGCTACACGGGAGCTGGGCTACAATGAGCTGTTCTTC. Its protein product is CASSVATRELGYNELFF.